Described below is a single T cell receptor beta chain sequence and its context. Its antigen is unidentified. The data stem from a study of OX40 agonist ivuxolimab in advanced cancers. At the level of the study: Patients in the trial were receiving intravenous ivuxolimab every 2 weeks, at doses of 0.01 to 10 mg/kg. Having had anti-PD-1, anti-PD-L1 or anti-CTLA-4 therapy before was allowed, and over 35% had some.

Libraries were prepared by immunoSEQ multiplex PCR; TCRdb keeps only in-frame clonotypes and omits some of them. The sample holds about 71,000 clones, approximately 86% seen once. Study results and limitations: The mean number of expanded clones was higher in CD8+ T cells than in CD4+.

Sequences were derived from CD4+ or CD8+ T cells sorted from blood, sampled in a trial of the OX40 agonist ivuxolimab. The receptor comes from an adult with an advanced solid tumor such as melanoma, head and neck, liver or kidney cancer.

This chain's CDR3 is CASLIPGPLYGYTF. The CDR3 nucleotides are TGTGCCAGTTTAATTCCGGGGCCGCTCTATGGCTACACCTTC. The rearrangement joins TRBV19 to TRBJ1-2, with D possibly matching TRBD1 (5 bases). The CDR3 extends over 14 amino acids. V lost 8 bases to trimming and J lost 4 bases, with 17 bases between them. The germline V gene encodes CDR1 LNHDA and CDR2 SQIVND (reference sequence).